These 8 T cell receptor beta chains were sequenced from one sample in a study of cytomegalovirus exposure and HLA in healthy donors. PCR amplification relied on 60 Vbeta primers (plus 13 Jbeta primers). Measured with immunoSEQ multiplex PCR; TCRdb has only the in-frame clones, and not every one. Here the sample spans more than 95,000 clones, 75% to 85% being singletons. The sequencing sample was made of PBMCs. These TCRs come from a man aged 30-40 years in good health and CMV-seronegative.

The CDR3 DNA follows: TGTGCCAGCAGCTTCAGCGGGGGCTCCTACGAGCAGTACTTC. Amino acid sequence: CASSFSGGSYEQYF. The chain links TRBV13 to TRBJ2-7, with 8 bases matching TRBD2. Germline lookup yields CDR1 PRHDT and CDR2 FYEKMQ (reference sequence). The V and J ends lost 3 bases and 0 bases, in that order; junction bases with no gene match: 1. The CDR3 contains 14 residues.

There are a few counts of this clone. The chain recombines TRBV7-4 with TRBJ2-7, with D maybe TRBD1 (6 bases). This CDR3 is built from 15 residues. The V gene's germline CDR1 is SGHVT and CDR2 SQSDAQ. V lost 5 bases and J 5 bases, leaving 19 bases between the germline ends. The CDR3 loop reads CASSPDRTAWNEQYF. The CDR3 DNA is TGTGCCAGCAGCCCGGACAGAACCGCATGGAACGAGCAGTACTTC.

The CDR3 bases are TGTGCCTGGAGGAGTTCAAATTCCGGGGCCAACGTCCTGACTTTC. Its translation: CAWRSSNSGANVLTF. The rearrangement joins TRBV30 to TRBJ2-6; D ambiguous. V lost 3 bases and J lost 4, with 13 bases in between. This CDR3 region has 15 residues. The V gene's germline CDR1 is GTSNPN and CDR2 SVGIG (reference sequence).

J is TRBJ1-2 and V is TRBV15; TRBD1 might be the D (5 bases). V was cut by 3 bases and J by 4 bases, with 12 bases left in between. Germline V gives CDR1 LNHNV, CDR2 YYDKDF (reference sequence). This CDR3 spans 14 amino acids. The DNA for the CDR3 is TGTGCCACCAGCAGGGGAGGGGATGGCTATGGCTACACCTTC. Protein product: CATSRGGDGYGYTF.

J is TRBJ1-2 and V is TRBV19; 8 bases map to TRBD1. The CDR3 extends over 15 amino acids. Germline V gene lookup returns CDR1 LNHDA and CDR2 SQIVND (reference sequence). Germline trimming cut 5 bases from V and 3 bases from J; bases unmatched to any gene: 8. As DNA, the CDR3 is TGTGCCAGTAGTCGAGGACAGGGACGCGACTATGGCTACACCTTC. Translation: CASSRGQGRDYGYTF.

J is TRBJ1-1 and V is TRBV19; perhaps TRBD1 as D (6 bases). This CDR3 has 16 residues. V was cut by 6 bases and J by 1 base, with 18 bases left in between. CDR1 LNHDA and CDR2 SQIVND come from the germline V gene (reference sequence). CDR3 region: CASRPGVLGRNTEAFF. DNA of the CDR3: TGTGCCAGTAGACCAGGGGTATTGGGCCGGAACACTGAAGCTTTCTTT. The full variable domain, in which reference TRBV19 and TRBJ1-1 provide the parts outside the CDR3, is DGGITQSPKYLFRKEGQNVTLSCEQNLNHDAMYWYRQDPGQGLRLIYYSQIVNDFQKGDIAEGYSVSREKKESFPLTVTSAQKNPTAFYLCASRPGVLGRNTEAFFGQGTRLTVV.

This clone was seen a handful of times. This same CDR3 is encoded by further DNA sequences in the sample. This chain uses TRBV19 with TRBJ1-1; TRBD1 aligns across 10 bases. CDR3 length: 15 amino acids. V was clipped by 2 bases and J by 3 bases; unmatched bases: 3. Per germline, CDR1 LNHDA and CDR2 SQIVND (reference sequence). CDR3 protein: CASSIRQGADTEAFF. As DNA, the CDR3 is TGTGCCAGTAGTATACGACAGGGGGCAGACACTGAAGCTTTCTTT.

The CDR3 is CSAKHLNEQFF. DNA of the CDR3: TGCAGTGCTAAGCACCTCAATGAGCAGTTCTTC. The J gene is TRBJ2-1, the V gene TRBV20-1; D uncertain. V was trimmed by 4 bases and J by 6 bases, leaving 7 bases between them. This CDR3 comprises 11 residues. Germline CDR1 is DFQATT and CDR2 is SNEGSKA (reference sequence).